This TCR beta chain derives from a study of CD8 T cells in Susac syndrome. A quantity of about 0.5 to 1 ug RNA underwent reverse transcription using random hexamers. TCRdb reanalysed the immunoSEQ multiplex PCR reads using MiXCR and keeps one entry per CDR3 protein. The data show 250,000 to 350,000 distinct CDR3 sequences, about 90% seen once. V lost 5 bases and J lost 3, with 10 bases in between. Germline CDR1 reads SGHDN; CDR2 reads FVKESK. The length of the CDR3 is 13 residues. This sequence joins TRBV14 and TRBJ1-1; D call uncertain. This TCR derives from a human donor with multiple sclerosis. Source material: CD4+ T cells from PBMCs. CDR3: CASSGQEYTEAFF. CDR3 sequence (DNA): TGTGCCAGCAGCGGGCAGGAATACACTGAAGCTTTCTTT.